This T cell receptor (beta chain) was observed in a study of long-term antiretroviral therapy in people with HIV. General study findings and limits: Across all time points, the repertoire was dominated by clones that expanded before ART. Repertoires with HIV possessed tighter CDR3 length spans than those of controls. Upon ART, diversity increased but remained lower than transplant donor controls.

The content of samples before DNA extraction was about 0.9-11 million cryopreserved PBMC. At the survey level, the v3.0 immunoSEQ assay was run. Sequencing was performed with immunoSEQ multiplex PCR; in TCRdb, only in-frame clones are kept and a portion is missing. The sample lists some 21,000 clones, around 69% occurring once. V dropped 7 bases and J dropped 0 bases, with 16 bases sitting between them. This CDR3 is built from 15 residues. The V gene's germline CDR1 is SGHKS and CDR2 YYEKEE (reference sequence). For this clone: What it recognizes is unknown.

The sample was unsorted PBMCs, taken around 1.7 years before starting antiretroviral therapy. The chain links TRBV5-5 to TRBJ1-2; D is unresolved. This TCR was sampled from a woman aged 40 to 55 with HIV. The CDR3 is CASGPELTPNYGYTF. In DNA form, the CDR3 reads TGTGCCAGCGGGCCAGAACTTACTCCTAACTATGGCTACACCTTC.